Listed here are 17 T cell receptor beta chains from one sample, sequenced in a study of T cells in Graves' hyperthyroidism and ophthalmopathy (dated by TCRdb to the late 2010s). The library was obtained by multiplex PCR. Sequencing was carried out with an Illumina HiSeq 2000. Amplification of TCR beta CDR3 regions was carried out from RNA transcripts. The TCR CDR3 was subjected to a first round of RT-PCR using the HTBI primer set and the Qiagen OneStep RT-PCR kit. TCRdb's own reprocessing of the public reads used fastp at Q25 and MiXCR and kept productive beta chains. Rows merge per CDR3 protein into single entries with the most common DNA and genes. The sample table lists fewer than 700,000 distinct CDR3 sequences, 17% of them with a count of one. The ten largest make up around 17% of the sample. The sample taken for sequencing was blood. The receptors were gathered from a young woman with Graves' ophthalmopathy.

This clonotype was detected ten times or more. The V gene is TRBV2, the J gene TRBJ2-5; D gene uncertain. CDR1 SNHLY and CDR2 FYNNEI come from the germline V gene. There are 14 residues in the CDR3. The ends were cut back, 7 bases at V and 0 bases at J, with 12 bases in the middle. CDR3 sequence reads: CASKMGPYQETQYF. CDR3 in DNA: TGTGCCAGCAAAATGGGCCCGTACCAAGAGACCCAGTACTTC. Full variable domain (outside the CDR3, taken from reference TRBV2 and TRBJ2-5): EPEVTQTPSHQVTQMGQEVILRCVPISNHLYFYWYRQILGQKVEFLVSFYNNEISEKSEIFDDQFSVERPDGSNFTLKIRSTKLEDSAMYFCASKMGPYQETQYFGPGTRLLVL.

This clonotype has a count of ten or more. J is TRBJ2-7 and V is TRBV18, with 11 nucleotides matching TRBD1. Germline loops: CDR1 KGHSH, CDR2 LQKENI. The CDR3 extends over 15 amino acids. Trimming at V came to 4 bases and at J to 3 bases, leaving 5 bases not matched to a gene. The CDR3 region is CASSRTGGVGYEQYF. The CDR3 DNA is TGTGCCAGCTCACGGACAGGGGGCGTAGGCTACGAGCAGTACTTC.

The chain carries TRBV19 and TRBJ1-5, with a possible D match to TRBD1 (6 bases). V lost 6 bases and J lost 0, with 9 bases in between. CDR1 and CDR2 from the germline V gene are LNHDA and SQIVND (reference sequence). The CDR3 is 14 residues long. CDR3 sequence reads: CASSGQSSNQPQHF. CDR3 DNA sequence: TGTGCCAGTAGCGGACAGTCTAGCAATCAGCCCCAGCATTTT.

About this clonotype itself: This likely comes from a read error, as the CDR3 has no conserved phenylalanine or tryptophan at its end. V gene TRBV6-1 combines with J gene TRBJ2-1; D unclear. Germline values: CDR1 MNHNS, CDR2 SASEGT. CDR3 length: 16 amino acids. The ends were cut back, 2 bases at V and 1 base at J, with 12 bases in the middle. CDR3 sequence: CASSEWWVGSYNEQFL. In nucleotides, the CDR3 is TGTGCCAGCAGTGAATGGTGGGTCGGGTCCTACAATGAGCAGTTCCTC.

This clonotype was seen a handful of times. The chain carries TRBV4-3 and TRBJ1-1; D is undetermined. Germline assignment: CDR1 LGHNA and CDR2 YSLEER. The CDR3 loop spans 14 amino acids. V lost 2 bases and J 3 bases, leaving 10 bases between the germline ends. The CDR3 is CASSQIGLDTEAFF. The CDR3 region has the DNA TGCGCCAGCAGCCAAATAGGGTTGGACACTGAAGCTTTCTTT.

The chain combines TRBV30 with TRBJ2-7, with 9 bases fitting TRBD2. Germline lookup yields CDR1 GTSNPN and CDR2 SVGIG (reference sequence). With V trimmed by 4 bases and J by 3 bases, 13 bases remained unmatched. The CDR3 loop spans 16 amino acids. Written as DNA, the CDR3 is TGTGCCTGGAAACTTGCCGGGACTAGCCCTTTCTACGAGCAGTACTTC. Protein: CAWKLAGTSPFYEQYF.

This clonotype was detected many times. The CDR3: CASNSDRGRSPLHF. CDR3 DNA: TGTGCCAGCAACTCCGACAGGGGGCGCTCACCCCTCCACTTT. The gene calls are TRBV2 and TRBJ1-6; 10 nucleotides line up with TRBD1. Germline V gene lookup returns CDR1 SNHLY and CDR2 FYNNEI. V was pared by 7 bases and J by 10 bases, with 7 bases of the junction left unmatched. The length of the CDR3 is 14 residues.

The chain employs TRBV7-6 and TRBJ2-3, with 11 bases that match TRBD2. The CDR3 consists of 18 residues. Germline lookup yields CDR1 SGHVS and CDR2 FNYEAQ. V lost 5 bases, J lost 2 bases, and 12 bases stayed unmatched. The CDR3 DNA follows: TGTGCCAGCAGCATGTGGTTTAGCGGGAGGGCCGACACAGATACGCAGTATTTT. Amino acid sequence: CASSMWFSGRADTDTQYF.

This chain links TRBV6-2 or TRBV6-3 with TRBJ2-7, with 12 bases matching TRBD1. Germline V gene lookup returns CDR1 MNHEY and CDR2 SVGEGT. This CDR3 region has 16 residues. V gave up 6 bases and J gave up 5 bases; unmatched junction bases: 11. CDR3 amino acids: CASSQDSGTGGHEQYF. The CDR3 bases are TGTGCCAGCAGCCAGGATTCCGGGACAGGGGGCCACGAGCAGTACTTC.

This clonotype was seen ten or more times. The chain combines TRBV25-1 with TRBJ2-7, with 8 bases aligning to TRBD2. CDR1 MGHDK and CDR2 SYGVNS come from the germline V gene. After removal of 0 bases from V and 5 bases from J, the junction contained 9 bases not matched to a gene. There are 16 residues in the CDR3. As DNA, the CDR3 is TGTGCCAGCAGTGAATATCGGGAGGGAATGGGTGACGAGCAGTACTTC. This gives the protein CASSEYREGMGDEQYF.

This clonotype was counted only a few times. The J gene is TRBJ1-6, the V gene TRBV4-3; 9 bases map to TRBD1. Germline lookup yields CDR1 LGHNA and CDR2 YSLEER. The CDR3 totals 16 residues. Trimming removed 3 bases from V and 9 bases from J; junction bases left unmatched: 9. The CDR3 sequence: CASSQTDRGLVSPLHF. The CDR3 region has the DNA TGCGCCAGCAGCCAGACGGACAGGGGATTGGTTTCACCCCTCCACTTT.

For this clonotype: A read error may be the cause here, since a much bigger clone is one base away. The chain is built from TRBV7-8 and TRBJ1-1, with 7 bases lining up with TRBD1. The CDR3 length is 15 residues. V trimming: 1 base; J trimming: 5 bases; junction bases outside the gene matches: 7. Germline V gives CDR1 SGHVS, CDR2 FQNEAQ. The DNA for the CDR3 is TGTGCCAGCAGCTTAGACGGGACAGAACATACTGAAGCTTTCTTT. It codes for CASSLDGTEHTEAFF.

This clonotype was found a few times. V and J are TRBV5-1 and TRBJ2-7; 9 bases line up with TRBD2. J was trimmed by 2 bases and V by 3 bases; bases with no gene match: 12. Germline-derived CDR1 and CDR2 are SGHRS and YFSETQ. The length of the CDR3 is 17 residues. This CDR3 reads CASSYHISGGVPYEQYF. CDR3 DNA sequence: TGCGCCAGCAGCTATCATATTAGCGGGGGTGTTCCCTACGAGCAGTACTTC.

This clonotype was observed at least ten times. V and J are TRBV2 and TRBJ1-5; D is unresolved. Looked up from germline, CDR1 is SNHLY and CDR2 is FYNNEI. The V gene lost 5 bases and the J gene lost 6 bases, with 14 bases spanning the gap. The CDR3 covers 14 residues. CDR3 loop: CASSLEVSAQPQHF. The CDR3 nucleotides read TGTGCCAGCAGTCTTGAAGTATCGGCTCAGCCCCAGCATTTT.

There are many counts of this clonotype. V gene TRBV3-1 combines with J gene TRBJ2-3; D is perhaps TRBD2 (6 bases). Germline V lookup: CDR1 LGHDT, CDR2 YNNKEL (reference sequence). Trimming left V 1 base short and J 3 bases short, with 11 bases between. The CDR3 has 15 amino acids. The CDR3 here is CASSQGPGRTDTQYF. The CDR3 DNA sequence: TGTGCCAGCAGCCAAGGTCCCGGGAGAACAGATACGCAGTATTTT.

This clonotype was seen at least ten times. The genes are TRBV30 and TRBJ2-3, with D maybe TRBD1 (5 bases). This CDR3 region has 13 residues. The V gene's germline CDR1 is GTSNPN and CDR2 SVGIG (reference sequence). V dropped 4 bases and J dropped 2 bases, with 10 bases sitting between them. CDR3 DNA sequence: TGTGCCTGGACCAGGGATCCCACAGATACGCAGTATTTT. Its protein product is CAWTRDPTDTQYF. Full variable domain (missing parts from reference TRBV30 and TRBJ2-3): SQTIHQWPATLVQPVGSPLSLECTVEGTSNPNLYWYRQAAGRGLQLLFYSVGIGQISSEVPQNLSASRPQDRQFILSSKKLLLSDSGFYLCAWTRDPTDTQYFGPGTRLTVL.

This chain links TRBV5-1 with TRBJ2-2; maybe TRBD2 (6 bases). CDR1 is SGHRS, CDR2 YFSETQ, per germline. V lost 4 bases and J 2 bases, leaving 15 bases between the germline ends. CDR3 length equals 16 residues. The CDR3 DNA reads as TGCGCCAGCAGCATCCCGGGACTGGCTAACACCGGGGAGCTGTTTTTT. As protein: CASSIPGLANTGELFF.